The 8 T cell receptor beta chains below come from one sample, sequenced in a study of control samples from healthy donors and cancer patients. Sequencing used immunoSEQ multiplex PCR; TCRdb keeps in-frame clones, though not all of them. This table holds 130,000 or so clones, about 89% found once. The sample consisted of blood. These receptors all stem from a man aged 18 to 35 in good health.

This chain uses TRBV24-1 with TRBJ2-3; D is ambiguous. CDR1 is KGHDR and CDR2 is SFDVKD in the germline V gene. V lost 5 bases, J lost 3 bases, and 8 bases lay in between. This CDR3 is built from 13 residues. The CDR3 nucleotides are TGTGCCACCAGTGTACCGTGGACAGATACGCAGTATTTT. It is translated as CATSVPWTDTQYF.

The chain recombines TRBV7-3 with TRBJ2-3; TRBD2 matches 8 bases. Trimming at V came to 2 bases and at J to 5 bases, leaving 6 bases not matched to a gene. This CDR3 region has 15 residues. CDR1 and CDR2 (germline): SGHTA, FQGTGA. DNA for the CDR3: TGTGCCAGCAGCTTACTAGCGGGTGGTGGAGATACGCAGTATTTT. It is translated as CASSLLAGGGDTQYF.

The gene calls are TRBV19 and TRBJ1-1; no firm D call. Trimming left V 7 bases short and J 1 base short, with 4 bases between. The CDR3 loop spans 11 amino acids. The germline gives CDR1 LNHDA, CDR2 SQIVND (reference sequence). Here the CDR3 reads CASKANTEAFF. DNA for the CDR3: TGTGCCAGTAAGGCGAACACTGAAGCTTTCTTT. Full variable domain (remainder filled in from reference TRBV19 and TRBJ1-1): DGGITQSPKYLFRKEGQNVTLSCEQNLNHDAMYWYRQDPGQGLRLIYYSQIVNDFQKGDIAEGYSVSREKKESFPLTVTSAQKNPTAFYLCASKANTEAFFGQGTRLTVV.

The V call is TRBV9, the J call TRBJ2-7; D is tentatively TRBD1 or TRBD2 (6 bases each). CDR1 SGDLS and CDR2 YYNGEE come from the germline V gene. CDR3 length: 14 residues. V dropped 0 bases and J dropped 2 bases, with 9 bases sitting between them. CDR3 amino acids: CASSVGGAPYEQYF. The CDR3 DNA sequence: TGTGCCAGCAGCGTAGGGGGGGCCCCCTACGAGCAGTACTTC.

The chain carries TRBV6-5 and TRBJ1-2; weak D call: TRBD1 (5 bases). The CDR3 runs to 14 residues. Germline loops: CDR1 MNHEY, CDR2 SVGAGI. Trimming shortened V by 0 bases and J by 2 bases, and 7 bases separated the two germline ends. This CDR3 reads CASSYSTANYGYTF. CDR3 DNA: TGTGCCAGCAGTTACTCGACAGCGAACTATGGCTACACCTTC.

The V gene is TRBV27, the J gene TRBJ1-5; D is undetermined. Germline loops: CDR1 MNHEY, CDR2 SMNVEV (reference sequence). The CDR3 runs 15 residues. The V end was cut by 5 bases, the J end by 2 bases, with 13 bases between. The CDR3 nucleotides read TGTGCCAGCAGTCCGACATACCTCGGCAATCAGCCCCAGCATTTT. Encoded protein: CASSPTYLGNQPQHF.

V usage is TRBV11-2 and J usage is TRBJ2-6; 8 nucleotides agree with TRBD1. This CDR3 is 17 amino acids long. Germline CDR1 is SGHAT and CDR2 is FQNNGV. J lost 1 base, V lost 6 bases, and 8 bases had no gene match. CDR3 region: CASRPRDRRSGANVLTF. The CDR3 region has the DNA TGTGCCAGCAGACCCCGGGACAGGAGATCTGGGGCCAACGTCCTGACTTTC.

This clone has only a few counts. The CDR3 sequence is CASSLRVAGTSTDTQYF. Written as DNA, the CDR3 is TGTGCCAGCAGCTTGAGGGTAGCGGGGACCAGCACAGATACGCAGTATTTT. This chain connects TRBV5-4 to TRBJ2-3; 8 nucleotides line up with TRBD2. The V gene end was trimmed by 1 base and the J gene end by 0 bases; junction bases not matched to a gene: 7. In germline, CDR1 is SGHNT, CDR2 YYREEE (reference sequence). CDR3 length equals 17 residues.